This T cell receptor beta chain came from a study of T cells in Graves' hyperthyroidism and ophthalmopathy. This clonotype was seen repeatedly, ten times or more. The V gene's germline CDR1 is SNHLY and CDR2 FYNNEI. The junction had 8 bases not matched to a gene; V was cut back by 6 bases and J by 8 bases. The CDR3 sequence is 14 residues long. The TCR beta CDR3 regions underwent amplification using RNA transcripts as the source. HTBI primers were used for first-round RT-PCR of the TCR CDR3. One entry per CDR3 protein results from TCRdb running MiXCR on the multiplex PCR reads. The sample carries around 610,000 distinct CDR3 sequences, roughly 15% recorded once.

This receptor was identified in a woman aged 40-49 years with Graves' ophthalmopathy. This sequence joins TRBV2 and TRBJ1-5; 9 bases match TRBD1. Material: blood. In DNA form, the CDR3 reads TGTGCCAGCAGCGTACAGGGGGCGAGAGAGCCCCAGCATTTT. Protein sequence: CASSVQGAREPQHF.